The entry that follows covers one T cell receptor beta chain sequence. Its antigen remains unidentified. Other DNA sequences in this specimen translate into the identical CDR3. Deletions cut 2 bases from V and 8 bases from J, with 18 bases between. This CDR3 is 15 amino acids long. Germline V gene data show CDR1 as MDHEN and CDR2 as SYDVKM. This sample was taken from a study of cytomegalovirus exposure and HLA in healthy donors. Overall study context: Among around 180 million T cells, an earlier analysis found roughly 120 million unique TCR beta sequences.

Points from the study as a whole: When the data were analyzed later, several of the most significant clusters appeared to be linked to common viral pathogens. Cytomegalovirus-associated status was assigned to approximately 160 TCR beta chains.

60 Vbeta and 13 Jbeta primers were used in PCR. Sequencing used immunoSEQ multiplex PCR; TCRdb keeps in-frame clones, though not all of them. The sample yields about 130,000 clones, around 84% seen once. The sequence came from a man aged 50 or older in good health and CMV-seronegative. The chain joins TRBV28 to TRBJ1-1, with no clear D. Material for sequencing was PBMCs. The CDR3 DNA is TGTGCCAGCAGTTTAGCGGGAGGCGGGTGGACCGAAGCTTTCTTT. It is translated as CASSLAGGGWTEAFF.